This T cell receptor (beta chain) derives from a study of T-cell memory formation after mild COVID-19. Study context: Largely, TCR clusters stayed within a single donor. Findings and limits, study-wide: The main location of contracting CD4+ clones was CM and EM, and that of contracting CD8+ clones was EMRA. Certain responding clones were present in pre-infection memory, suggesting participation of cross-reactive memory.

TCR alpha and TCR beta cDNA libraries carrying sample barcodes and UMIs were produced by 5'RACE using constant-segment primers. MiXCR was run by TCRdb on the 5' RACE reads, yielding one entry per CDR3 protein. The sample holds over 120,000 distinct CDR3 sequences, about 6% seen once. Turning to this clonotype: Its specificity is not known. The junction departs from the called germline gene at one end, perhaps through a read error.

The CDR3 covers 14 residues. Germline V gene data show CDR1 as DFQATT and CDR2 as SNEGSKA (reference sequence). This sequence joins TRBV20-1 and TRBJ1-6; a possible D gene is TRBD1 (6 bases). Sequenced input: PBMCs or a T cell subset sorted from them (not recorded which). The sequence derives from an adult woman who had mild COVID-19 (a few samples of this study predate the infection). Cell type and time point are not known. The DNA for the CDR3 is TGCAGTGCTAACAGAGGACAGATTGATTCACCCCCCCACTTT. It specifies CSANRGQIDSPPHF.